The entry below describes one T cell receptor (beta chain). This clone was detected only a few times. Its antigen target is currently unknown. No quality values exist for individual bases; no much larger clone is one base distant. Patients with autoimmune disease history or receiving systemic immunosuppression were excluded from the trial. Peripheral blood for TCR sequencing was collected from all dose cohorts at baseline, on cycle 4 day 1, and on cycle 7 day 1. The samples were taken from a phase I, first-in-human, multicenter, open-label dose-escalation trial of ivuxolimab. Adults with locally advanced or metastatic head and neck squamous cell, hepatocellular, melanoma or renal cell carcinoma were enrolled in the trial. Before TCR sequencing, CD4+ T cells and CD8+ T cells were sorted from peripheral blood as separate populations. To sequence the TCRbeta CDR3 region, genomic DNA was isolated from the sorted cells. TCRbeta CDR3 regions were sequenced using the immunoSEQ Assay. TCRdb re-hosts the immuneACCESS table, in-frame sequences only. Its copies lack some clones; in the studies checked, an unresolved V gene accounts for under half of them, and the cause for the rest is not known. This sample is represented by tens of thousands of clones; roughly 84% of them were singletons. Approximately 1.2% of the sample is held by the ten biggest clonotypes.

As encoded in the germline V gene (reference sequence), CDR1 is SGHAT while CDR2 is FQDESV. From cysteine to phenylalanine, the CDR3 is 14 amino acids long. The read is trimmed to its CDR3 DNA, 42 bases read in frame from base 1. V is cut back by 4 bases and J by 6 bases, with 8 bases in the junction unmatched. This entry is derived from a study of OX40 agonist ivuxolimab in advanced cancers. For the wider study: Ivuxolimab was a fully human IgG2 agonistic monoclonal antibody targeting the costimulatory receptor OX40 (CD134). Prior anti-PD-1, anti-PD-L1 or anti-CTLA-4 therapy was permitted, and approximately 40% of dose-escalation patients had received checkpoint inhibitors. Intravenous ivuxolimab was administered to patients every 2 weeks at six dose levels: 0.01, 0.1, 0.3, 1.5, 3 and 10 mg/kg. Partial responses were achieved by three dose-escalation patients, of whom one had hepatocellular carcinoma and two had cutaneous melanoma. Of the 50 to 55 dose-escalation patients, hepatocellular carcinoma was present in 19, melanoma in approximately 15, renal cell carcinoma in 9 and head and neck cancer in 9. The paper reports the monotherapy dose-escalation portion (N of about 51 patients) of the phase I ivuxolimab trial. Peripheral TCRbeta sequencing was intended to test whether TCR sequence diversity was altered and clonal T-cell expansion was caused by ivuxolimab. The dose-escalation cohort was 82.7% male with a mean age of about 60 years, ranging from about 20 to 85. Results and caveats for the whole study, not just this receptor: After ivuxolimab, more expanded clones were found on average in CD8+ T cells than in CD4+ T cells. Antigen specificity was not determined for the clonally expanded peripheral T cells. Low levels of normalized T-cell clonal expansion were also seen in some patients who did not respond. In partial responders in the 0.1-3.0 mg/kg groups, normalized peripheral clonal expansion was found to be among the lowest, especially among CD8+ T cells. Clonal expansion of both CD4+ and CD8+ blood T cells was observed from baseline to week 6 at doses 0.1 to 3.0 mg/kg.

This receptor was identified in an adult with an advanced solid tumor such as melanoma, head and neck, liver or kidney cancer. Here the chain combines TRBV11-1 and TRBJ2-7; 8 central nucleotides agree with TRBD1. The sequenced sample was CD4+ or CD8+ T cells sorted from blood, obtained in a trial of the OX40 agonist ivuxolimab. The base sequence is TGTGCCAGCAGCTCCACGGGACAGGTTTTCGAGCAGTACTTC. This sequence encodes CASSSTGQVFEQYF.